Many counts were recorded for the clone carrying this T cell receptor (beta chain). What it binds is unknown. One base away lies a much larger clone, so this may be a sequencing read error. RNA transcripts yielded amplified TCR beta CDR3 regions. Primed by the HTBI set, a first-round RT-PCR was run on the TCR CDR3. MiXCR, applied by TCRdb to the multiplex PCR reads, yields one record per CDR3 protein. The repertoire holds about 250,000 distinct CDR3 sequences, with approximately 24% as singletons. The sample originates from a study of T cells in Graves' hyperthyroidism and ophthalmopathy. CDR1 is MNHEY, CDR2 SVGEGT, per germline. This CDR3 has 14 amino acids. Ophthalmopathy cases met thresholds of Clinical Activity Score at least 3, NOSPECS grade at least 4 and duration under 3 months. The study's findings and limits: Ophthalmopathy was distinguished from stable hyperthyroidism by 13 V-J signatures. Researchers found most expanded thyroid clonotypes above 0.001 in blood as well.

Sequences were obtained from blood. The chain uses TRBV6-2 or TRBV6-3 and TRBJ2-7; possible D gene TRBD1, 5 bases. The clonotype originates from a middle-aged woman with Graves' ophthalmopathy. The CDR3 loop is CASSYGARTYERYF. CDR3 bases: TGTGCCAGCAGTTACGGGGCCAGAACCTACGAGCGGTACTTC.